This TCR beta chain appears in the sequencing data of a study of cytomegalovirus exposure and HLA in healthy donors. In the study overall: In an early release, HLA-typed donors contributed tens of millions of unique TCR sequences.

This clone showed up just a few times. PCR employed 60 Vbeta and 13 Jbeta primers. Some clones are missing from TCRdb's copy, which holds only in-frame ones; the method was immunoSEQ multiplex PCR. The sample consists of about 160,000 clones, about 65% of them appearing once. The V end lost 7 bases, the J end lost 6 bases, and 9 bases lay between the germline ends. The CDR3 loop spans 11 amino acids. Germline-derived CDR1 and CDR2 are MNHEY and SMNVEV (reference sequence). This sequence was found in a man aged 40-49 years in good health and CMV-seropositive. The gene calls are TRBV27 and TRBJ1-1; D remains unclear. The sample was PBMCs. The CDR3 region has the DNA TGTGCCAGCATAAGAGGCTCTGAAGCTTTCTTT. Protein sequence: CASIRGSEAFF.